In this sample, the clone carrying this T cell receptor beta chain turned up once. Its target is not known. These data come from a study of blood T cells in healthy people across ages. Study background: Every two T cells gave about one barcoded beta molecule via template switching. Points from the study as a whole: As naive T cell percentage varied, TCR beta diversity correlated strongly with it.

Extraction of total RNA produced a minimum of 5 micrograms from each sample. Alongside a J-beta primer mix, a sample-barcoded 5' primer served in a second PCR lasting about 6 to 11 cycles. Each cDNA was tagged by a template-switch adaptor containing 12 random nucleotides. TCRdb called the 5' RACE reads again in MiXCR, with one record for every CDR3 protein. The repertoire includes roughly 1,800,000 distinct CDR3 sequences, roughly 49% of them detected once, and roughly 2.1% sits in the top ten. CDR1 is MNHEY and CDR2 is SMNVEV in the germline V gene (reference sequence). The CDR3 spans 12 residues. V lost 7 bases to trimming and J lost 2 bases, with 8 bases between them.

The sequence was obtained from a woman in her 40s in good health. The chain couples TRBV27 to TRBJ2-5; a weak D match, TRBD2 (6 bases). Sequenced sample: blood. The CDR3 region is CASTREQETQYF. The CDR3 DNA is TGTGCCAGCACCCGGGAGCAAGAGACCCAGTACTTC.